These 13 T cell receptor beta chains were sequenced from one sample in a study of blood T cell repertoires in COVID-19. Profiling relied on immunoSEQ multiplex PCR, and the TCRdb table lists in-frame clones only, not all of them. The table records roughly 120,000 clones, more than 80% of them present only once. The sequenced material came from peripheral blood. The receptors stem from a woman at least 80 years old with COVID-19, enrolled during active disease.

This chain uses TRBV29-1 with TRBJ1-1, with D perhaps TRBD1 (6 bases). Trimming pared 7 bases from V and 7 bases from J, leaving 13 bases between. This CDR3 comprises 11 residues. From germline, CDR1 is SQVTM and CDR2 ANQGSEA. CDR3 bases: TGCAGCGATTGGGGGGGGCATGAAGCTTTCTTT. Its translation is CSDWGGHEAFF. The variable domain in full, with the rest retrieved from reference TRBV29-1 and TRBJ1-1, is SAVISQKPSRDICQRGTSLTIQCQVDSQVTMMFWYRQQPGQSLTLIATANQGSEATYESGFVIDKFPISRPNLTFSTLTVSNMSPEDSSIYLCSDWGGHEAFFGQGTRLTVV.

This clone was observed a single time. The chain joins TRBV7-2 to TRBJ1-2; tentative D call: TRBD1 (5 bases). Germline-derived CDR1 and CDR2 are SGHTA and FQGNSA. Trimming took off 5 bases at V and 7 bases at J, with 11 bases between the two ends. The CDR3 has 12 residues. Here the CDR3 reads CASSRPGGGYTF. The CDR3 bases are TGTGCCAGCAGCCGACCGGGGGGTGGCTACACCTTC.

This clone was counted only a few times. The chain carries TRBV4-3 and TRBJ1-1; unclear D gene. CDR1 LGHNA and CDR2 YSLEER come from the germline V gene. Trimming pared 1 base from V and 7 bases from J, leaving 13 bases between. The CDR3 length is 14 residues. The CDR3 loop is CASSQVRGSVEAFF. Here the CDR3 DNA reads TGCGCCAGCAGCCAAGTAAGAGGGTCCGTTGAAGCTTTCTTT.

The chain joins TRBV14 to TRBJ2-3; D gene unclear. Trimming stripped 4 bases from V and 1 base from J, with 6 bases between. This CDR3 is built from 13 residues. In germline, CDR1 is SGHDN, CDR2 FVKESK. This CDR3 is CASSPLGTDTQYF. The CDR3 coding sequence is TGTGCCAGCAGCCCCCTTGGCACAGATACGCAGTATTTT.

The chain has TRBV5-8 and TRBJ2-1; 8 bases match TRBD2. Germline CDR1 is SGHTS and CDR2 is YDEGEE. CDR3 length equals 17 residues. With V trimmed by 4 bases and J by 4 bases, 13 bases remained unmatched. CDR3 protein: CASSADLTSGVYNEQFF. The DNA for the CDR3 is TGTGCCAGCAGCGCCGATCTTACTAGCGGAGTTTACAATGAGCAGTTCTTC.

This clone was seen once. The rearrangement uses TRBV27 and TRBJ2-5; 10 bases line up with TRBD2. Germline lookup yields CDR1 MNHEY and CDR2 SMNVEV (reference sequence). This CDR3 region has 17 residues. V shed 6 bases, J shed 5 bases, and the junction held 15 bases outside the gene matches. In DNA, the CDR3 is TGTGCCAGCAGCCCTCCCGGGAGCGGGAGGGCCAGGGAGACCCAGTACTTC. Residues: CASSPPGSGRARETQYF.

CDR3 coding DNA: TGTGCCAGTACCAGGCCAAGTCAAGAGACCCAGTACTTC. This codes for CASTRPSQETQYF. V usage is TRBV7-9 and J usage is TRBJ2-5; D gene unclear. Between the trimmed V and J ends, which lost 9 bases and 2 bases, there was a span of 13 bases. The CDR3 covers 13 residues. Looked up from germline, CDR1 is SEHNR and CDR2 is FQNEAQ (reference sequence).

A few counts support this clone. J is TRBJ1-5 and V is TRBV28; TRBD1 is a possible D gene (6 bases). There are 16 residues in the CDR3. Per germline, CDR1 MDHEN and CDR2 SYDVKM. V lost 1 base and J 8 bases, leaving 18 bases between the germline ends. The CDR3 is CASSLYLSGRGEPQHF. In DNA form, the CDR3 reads TGTGCCAGCAGTTTATATTTGTCCGGCAGGGGTGAGCCCCAGCATTTT.

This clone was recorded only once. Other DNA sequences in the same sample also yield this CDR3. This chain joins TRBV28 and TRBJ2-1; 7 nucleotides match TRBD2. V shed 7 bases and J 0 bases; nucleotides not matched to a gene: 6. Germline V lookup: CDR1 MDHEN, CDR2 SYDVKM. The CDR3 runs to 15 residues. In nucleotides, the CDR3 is TGTGCCAGCACCTGGGGCGGGAGCTCCTACAATGAGCAGTTCTTC. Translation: CASTWGGSSYNEQFF.

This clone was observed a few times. In nucleotides, the CDR3 is TGTGCCAGCAGCTTAGGCAGTGGGACTCGTAGCAATCAGCCCCAGCATTTT. Protein product: CASSLGSGTRSNQPQHF. The V and J genes are TRBV7-8 and TRBJ1-5; D may be TRBD1 (5 bases). CDR1 and CDR2 (germline): SGHVS, FQNEAQ. The V gene lost 1 base and the J gene lost 0 bases, with 13 bases spanning the gap. This CDR3 contains 17 residues.

This CDR3 reads CATRGGAENNEQFF. The CDR3 nucleotides read TGTGCCACCAGGGGGGGGGCAGAAAACAATGAGCAGTTCTTC. The chain joins TRBV24-1 to TRBJ2-1; D is possibly TRBD2 (7 bases). Deletions cut 7 bases from V and 5 bases from J, with 14 bases between. From germline, CDR1 is KGHDR and CDR2 SFDVKD. CDR3 length: 14 residues.

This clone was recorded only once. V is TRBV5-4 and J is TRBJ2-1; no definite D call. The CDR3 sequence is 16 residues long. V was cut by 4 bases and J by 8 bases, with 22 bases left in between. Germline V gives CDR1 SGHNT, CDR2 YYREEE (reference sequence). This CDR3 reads CASSPMAVGSSHEQFF. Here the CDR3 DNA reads TGTGCCAGCAGCCCGATGGCGGTTGGGTCCTCCCATGAGCAGTTCTTC.

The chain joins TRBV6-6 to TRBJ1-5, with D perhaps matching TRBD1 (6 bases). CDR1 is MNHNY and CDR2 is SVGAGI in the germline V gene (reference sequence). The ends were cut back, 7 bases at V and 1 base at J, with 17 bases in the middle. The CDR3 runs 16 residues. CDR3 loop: CASTGGAYESNQPQHF. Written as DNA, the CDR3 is TGTGCCAGCACCGGGGGGGCGTACGAAAGCAATCAGCCCCAGCATTTT.